These T cell receptor beta chains were read from a single sample in a study of blood T cell repertoires in COVID-19. Measured with immunoSEQ multiplex PCR; TCRdb has only the in-frame clones, and not every one. The repertoire consists of 250,000 to 350,000 clones, with roughly 87% occurring once and the leading ten covering about 1%. The sequencing sample was made of PBMCs or T cells enriched from blood (not recorded which). The receptors derive from a woman aged 30 to 39 who had recovered from COVID-19. Each CDR3 is given with its conserved first and last residue. D genes are given only for firm matches. A row's size may be missing; if present it is once, few, many or a size class.

CDR3 DNA	CDR3 protein	V gene	clone size	J gene	D gene
TGCGCCAGCAGCCAAACCCCCGGGACAACTTTAAGTGAGCAGTTCTTC	CASSQTPGTTLSEQFF	TRBV5-1	-	TRBJ2-1	-
TGTGCCAGCAGTTCACGGGGGGGGACTAGCCGTTTTGATACGCAGTATTTT	CASSSRGGTSRFDTQYF	TRBV27	-	TRBJ2-3	TRBD2
TGTGCCAGTAGTATAAGGGGGCCAGGGGGAAATCAGCCCCAGCATTTT	CASSIRGPGGNQPQHF	TRBV19	-	TRBJ1-5	TRBD1
TGTGCCAGCAGCTCGACCCCAACCGGGACAGTTTCCTACGAGCAGTACTTC	CASSSTPTGTVSYEQYF	TRBV5-5	-	TRBJ2-7	TRBD1
TGTGCCAGCAGCTTAGGGTCAGGGAGGACTGAAGCTTTCTTT	CASSLGSGRTEAFF	TRBV7-2	-	TRBJ1-1	-
TGTGCCAGCAGCTTAGTAGGGGCCATGGGGTATCAGCCCCAGCATTTT	CASSLVGAMGYQPQHF	TRBV7-8	once	TRBJ1-5	-
TGCGCCAGCAGCTGGAACCGACAGGGTCCGGACTATGGCTACACCTTC	CASSWNRQGPDYGYTF	TRBV5-1	-	TRBJ1-2	TRBD1
TGTGCCACCCAAGGACAGGCAAACACTGAAGCTTTCTTT	CATQGQANTEAFF	TRBV24-1	-	TRBJ1-1	TRBD1
TGCGCCAGCAGCCCATTTCCGGGACAGGGGGCAGTCAATCAGCCCCAGCATTTT	CASSPFPGQGAVNQPQHF	TRBV4-1	-	TRBJ1-5	TRBD1
TGTGCCAGCAGTTCGGAGGATAGCAATCAGCCCCAGCATTTT	CASSSEDSNQPQHF	TRBV28	-	TRBJ1-5	-
TGTGCCAGCAGCCTTACTGCCGGGACAGGGGCTTCCAACTATGGCTACACCTTC	CASSLTAGTGASNYGYTF	TRBV7-2	-	TRBJ1-2	TRBD1
TGTGCCAGCTCACCGAAGGGCGGGAGCACAGATACGCAGTATTTT	CASSPKGGSTDTQYF	TRBV18	-	TRBJ2-3	-
TGTGCCAGCAGCTTTAGAGACAATGAGCAGTTCTTC	CASSFRDNEQFF	TRBV7-2	-	TRBJ2-1	-
TGTGCCAGCAGCACGTCTAGCGGGAGGGCCGGGGAGCTGTTTTTT	CASSTSSGRAGELFF	TRBV7-6	-	TRBJ2-2	TRBD2
TGTGCAGTCGGACGGGGGTCTCTGTTAATGAACACTGAAGCTTTCTTT	CAVGRGSLLMNTEAFF	TRBV27	-	TRBJ1-1	-
TGTGCCAGCAGTGAAGGCGACAGGGTTGGCGGACCCCTCCACTTT	CASSEGDRVGGPLHF	TRBV6-4	-	TRBJ1-6	TRBD1
TGTGCCAGCAGCTTAGGCGTGCAGGGCAGGAATCAGCCCCAGCATTTT	CASSLGVQGRNQPQHF	TRBV13	-	TRBJ1-5	-
TGCGCCAGCAGCTTGGGGGGGCGAGAGGGCTACACCTTC	CASSLGGREGYTF	TRBV5-1	-	TRBJ1-2	-
TGTGCCAGCAGTGAAGGCCCGTCCCCGCGGCCTGAAAAACTGTTTTTT	CASSEGPSPRPEKLFF	TRBV27	-	TRBJ1-4	-
TGTGCCAGCAGCTTATCAGGGGCGAACACTGAAGCTTTCTTT	CASSLSGANTEAFF	TRBV5-4	-	TRBJ1-1	-
TGTGCCAGCAGTTCGACAGGGGACAACTCCTACGAGCAGTACTTC	CASSSTGDNSYEQYF	TRBV28	-	TRBJ2-7	TRBD1
TGTGCCACCAGCAGAGAGCCCCGGGGGGCTGGCACTGAAGCTTTCTTT	CATSREPRGAGTEAFF	TRBV15	once	TRBJ1-1	-
TGTGCCAGCAGTTATGGGGGGAACTATGGCTACACCTTC	CASSYGGNYGYTF	TRBV6-5	-	TRBJ1-2	-
TGTGCCACCAACCGGGACAGGGAAGGGGTAAATTCACCCCTCCACTTT	CATNRDREGVNSPLHF	TRBV15	-	TRBJ1-6	TRBD1
TGCAGCGTTTCTAGGATGGGTGGCTACACCTTC	CSVSRMGGYTF	TRBV29-1	-	TRBJ1-2	-
TGTGCCAGCAGTAGTAGGACAGGGCTTGGGGGAGAGCAGTACTTC	CASSSRTGLGGEQYF	TRBV6-5	-	TRBJ2-7	TRBD1
TGCGCCAGCAGCTTCAGGGATGCTAACTATGGCTACACCTTC	CASSFRDANYGYTF	TRBV5-1	few	TRBJ1-2	-
TGTGCCATCGGTCAGGACGAGCAGTACTTC	CAIGQDEQYF	TRBV10-3	-	TRBJ2-7	-
TGTGCCAGCAGCGTAGCCGACAGCTACGAGCAGTACTTC	CASSVADSYEQYF	TRBV9	once	TRBJ2-7	-
TGTGCCAGCACCGAGGACGCTAGCGGGAGGTACAATGAGCAGTTCTTC	CASTEDASGRYNEQFF	TRBV5-4	-	TRBJ2-1	TRBD2
TGCGCCAGCAGCCGAAACACAGGGAATGGAGGTGAGCAGTTCTTC	CASSRNTGNGGEQFF	TRBV4-3	-	TRBJ2-1	-
TGTGCCAGTAGTACCGCGGGACAGGGGGTCAATGAGCAGTTCTTC	CASSTAGQGVNEQFF	TRBV19	-	TRBJ2-1	TRBD1
TGTGCCAGCAGCTTAATGGAGGGATTAAATGAAAAACTGTTTTTT	CASSLMEGLNEKLFF	TRBV7-3	-	TRBJ1-4	-
TGTGCCAGCTCACCACCCCGTTGGCGGGGACCTAACACCGGGGAGCTGTTTTTT	CASSPPRWRGPNTGELFF	TRBV18	-	TRBJ2-2	-
TGTGCCAGCAGTAAAGGACAGGGATTATCTTCCTCCAACGGGCAGTTCTTC	CASSKGQGLSSSNGQFF	TRBV27	once	TRBJ2-1	TRBD1
TGTGCCAGCAGCCAACGGGACAGGGCAAGGGCTAGCACTGAAGCTTTCTTT	CASSQRDRARASTEAFF	TRBV5-6	-	TRBJ1-1	TRBD1
TGTGCTAGTGGTTTGCCACATTTCGAGTTTTTAGTATCTCTGAAACAGGGGGAGGATCAGCCCCAGCATTTT	CASGLPHFEFLVSLKQGEDQPQHF	TRBV12-5	once	TRBJ1-5	TRBD1
TGTGCCAGCAGCTTAGGACCGCCCACAGGGGATGGCTACACCTTC	CASSLGPPTGDGYTF	TRBV11-2	once	TRBJ1-2	TRBD1
TGTGCCAGCAGTTGGGCTGGAGGATATAATTCACCCCTCCACTTT	CASSWAGGYNSPLHF	TRBV27	-	TRBJ1-6	-
TGTGCCAGCAGCCTAGAGGACAGTGACGCTTTCTTT	CASSLEDSDAFF	TRBV11-3	-	TRBJ1-1	-
TGTGCCAGCAGCGAGGGCCCGACCTACGAGCAGTACTTC	CASSEGPTYEQYF	TRBV6-4	-	TRBJ2-7	-